This T cell receptor beta chain comes out of a study of T-cell reconstitution after alpha-beta-depleted transplantation in children (dated by TCRdb to 2016 to 2017). Study-wide context: The study quantitatively tracked T-cell immune reconstitution after TCRalphabeta/CD19-depleted allogeneic hematopoietic cell transplantation in children using TCR repertoire profiling.

Points the paper makes about the study in general: About two months after transplant, the apparently early recovery of alphabetaT-cell counts reportedly depended on just several hundred clones that had expanded rapidly and came from non-depleted graft cells. Hyperexpanded clone frequencies declined over subsequent months; after one year, T-cell counts and TCRbeta diversity were mostly attributed to newly produced T cells. The high TCRbeta diversity at day 60 in some patients was ascribed to recipient T cells and intrathymic progenitors that had survived conditioning.

The CDR3 sequence holds 14 residues, the cysteine and phenylalanine included. Only the CDR3 DNA is retained, 42 bases long and in frame from the first base. Germline trimming: 2 bases from V, 2 bases from J; junction bases outside gene matches: 3. CDR1 and CDR2 are drawn from the germline V gene: ENHRY, SYGVKD. Reading the label with the study, this specimen's treatment or condition is: allogeneic hematopoietic cell transplantation with graft depleted of TCRalphabeta T cells and CD19 B cells. The children who served as transplant recipients had been given grafts of TCRalphabeta/CD19-depleted allogeneic hematopoietic cells. Library method: PCR. Sequencing relied on an Illumina HiSeq 2500. TCR library preparation used molecular barcoding, with unique molecular identifiers applied to normalize quantification of the TCRbeta repertoire. TCRdb handled the public reads itself, with Q25 trimming in fastp and clone calling in MiXCR, and kept productive beta chains. Every distinct CDR3 protein forms one entry, paired with its most common genes and DNA. In this sample the table shows 250,000 to 300,000 distinct CDR3 sequences, roughly a tenth of which occur a single time. Around 7.5% of the sample comes from the top ten.

Ten or more counts support this clonotype. Its cognate antigen has yet to be identified. Per-base qualities were not stored, and no clone one base away is much larger. The sequences come from PBMCs, collected before TCRalphabeta/CD19-depleted stem cell transplant. In this chain, TRBV10-3 is recombined with TRBJ2-7; 7 of the junction bases match TRBD2. The source is a boy under three years old with acute myeloid leukemia, due to receive a stem cell transplant. The nucleotide sequence reads as follows: TGTGCCATCAGTGAGCCTAGCGGAGCCTACGAGCAGTACTTC. It translates as CAISEPSGAYEQYF.